One and the same sample provided the 23 T cell receptor beta chains below, sequenced in a study of shared T cell receptors in the human thymus. The data were produced by immunoSEQ multiplex PCR, yet TCRdb's version contains in-frame clones alone and is incomplete. Seen here are 500,000 to 550,000 clones, more than 75% observed once, and the top ten hold around 0.013%. The same specimen was also included in a second study, on human thymus T cells.

The specimen was thymocytes. These receptors originate from a boy under two years old with a congenital heart defect.

The rearrangement uses TRBV6-5 and TRBJ1-1; 9 bases line up with TRBD1. Germline CDR1 and CDR2: MNHEY and SVGAGI. The J segment lost 4 bases and the V segment lost 7 bases, leaving 10 bases of the junction unmatched. The CDR3 has 15 amino acids. The CDR3 bases are TGTGCCAGCACCCCCCGGGACAGGGAGCTCACTGAAGCTTTCTTT. Its protein is CASTPRDRELTEAFF.

This rearrangement joins TRBV27 to TRBJ1-4; TRBD1 agrees at 9 bases. The V and J ends lost 5 bases and 5 bases, in that order; junction bases with no gene match: 3. Germline assignment: CDR1 MNHEY and CDR2 SMNVEV (reference sequence). The CDR3 has 14 amino acids. The CDR3: CASSHRGLNEKLFF. The CDR3 DNA is TGTGCCAGCAGTCACAGGGGGCTGAATGAAAAACTGTTTTTT. The variable domain in full, completed from reference TRBV27 and TRBJ1-4, reads EAQVTQNPRYLITVTGKKLTVTCSQNMNHEYMSWYRQDPGLGLRQIYYSMNVEVTDKGDVPEGYKVSRKEKRNFPLILESPSPNQTSLYFCASSHRGLNEKLFFGSGTQLSVL.

The chain is built from TRBV28 and TRBJ1-1; no reliable D call. Trimming stripped 8 bases from V and 0 bases from J, with 16 bases between. Germline V gene lookup returns CDR1 MDHEN and CDR2 SYDVKM. This CDR3 contains 15 residues. The CDR3 loop reads CASFDEAEMNTEAFF. In DNA, the CDR3 is TGTGCCAGCTTCGACGAGGCAGAAATGAACACTGAAGCTTTCTTT. Using reference TRBV28 and TRBJ1-1 for the parts outside the CDR3, the full variable domain is DVKVTQSSRYLVKRTGEKVFLECVQDMDHENMFWYRQDPGLGLRLIYFSYDVKMKEKGDIPEGYSVSREKKERFSLILESASTNQTSMYLCASFDEAEMNTEAFFGQGTRLTVV.

The J gene is TRBJ2-3, the V gene TRBV11-3; TRBD2 might be the D (6 bases). Germline CDR1 and CDR2: SGHNT and YENEEA. CDR3 length: 16 residues. The V gene lost 1 base and the J gene lost 4 bases, with 15 bases spanning the gap. CDR3: CASSLGRELGPDTQYF. CDR3 in DNA: TGTGCCAGCAGCTTAGGGCGGGAATTGGGACCAGATACGCAGTATTTT.

CDR3 in DNA: TGTGCCAGCTCACCAGGAGCGAGGCCCAGCGGCGAGCAGTACTTC. Residues: CASSPGARPSGEQYF. J is TRBJ2-7 and V is TRBV18, with D possibly being TRBD2 (5 bases). This CDR3 has 15 amino acids. Germline V gene lookup returns CDR1 KGHSH and CDR2 LQKENI. V was clipped by 2 bases and J by 6 bases, with 17 bases between them.

This chain links TRBV27 with TRBJ1-1; a possible D gene is TRBD1 (5 bases). CDR1 MNHEY and CDR2 SMNVEV come from the germline V gene (reference sequence). Trimming took off 7 bases at V and 9 bases at J, with 18 bases between the two ends. The CDR3 covers 13 residues. CDR3 protein: CASKKPSQVQAFF. CDR3 coding DNA: TGTGCCAGCAAAAAACCTTCACAGGTCCAAGCTTTCTTT.

In its sample, this clone was seen a few times. V usage is TRBV29-1 and J usage is TRBJ2-1; 7 positions agree with TRBD1. J gave up 7 bases and V 7 bases, and 13 bases lay outside the gene matches. The CDR3 length is 14 residues. Germline CDR1 is SQVTM and CDR2 is ANQGSEA. This chain's CDR3 is CSASGQVSGNEQFF. The CDR3 coding sequence is TGCAGCGCCTCCGGACAGGTTTCGGGGAATGAGCAGTTCTTC.

V is TRBV7-2 and J is TRBJ2-7, with D possibly matching TRBD1 (6 bases). Germline CDR1 is SGHTA and CDR2 is FQGNSA. Between the trimmed V and J ends, which lost 3 bases and 2 bases, there was a span of 14 bases. The CDR3 covers 15 residues. CDR3 sequence: CASSFLTGRPYEQYF. The CDR3 coding sequence is TGTGCCAGCAGCTTCCTAACAGGGAGACCCTACGAGCAGTACTTC.

This chain joins TRBV11-2 and TRBJ2-1; D ambiguous. V dropped 2 bases and J dropped 8 bases, with 7 bases sitting between them. This CDR3 region has 12 residues. Germline loops: CDR1 SGHAT, CDR2 FQNNGV. The CDR3 sequence: CASSLLWHEQFF. The CDR3 nucleotides are TGTGCCAGCAGCTTACTTTGGCATGAGCAGTTCTTC. Looking up the rest from reference TRBV11-2 and TRBJ2-1 gives the full variable domain: EAGVAQSPRYKIIEKRQSVAFWCNPISGHATLYWYQQILGQGPKLLIQFQNNGVVDDSQLPKDRFSAERLKGVDSTLKIQPAKLEDSAVYLCASSLLWHEQFFGPGTRLTVL.

This clone was seen only a few times. The chain has TRBV14 and TRBJ1-3, with 8 bases matching TRBD1. The CDR3 consists of 14 residues. V lost 0 bases to trimming and J lost 6 bases; unmatched junction nucleotides: 1. Germline lookup yields CDR1 SGHDN and CDR2 FVKESK. The chain's CDR3 is CASSQEGQENTIYF. In nucleotides, the CDR3 is TGTGCCAGCAGCCAAGAGGGACAGGAAAACACCATATATTTT.

This clone showed up just once. CDR3 bases: TGTGCCAGCAGTGAATTCCCCCCGACAGGGAAGAGCTCCTACGAGCAGTACTTC. It translates to CASSEFPPTGKSSYEQYF. The chain uses TRBV25-1 and TRBJ2-7; the match to TRBD1 covers 7 bases. Germline CDR1 reads MGHDK; CDR2 reads SYGVNS. There are 18 residues in the CDR3. Trimming cost V 1 base and J 0 bases; bases outside gene matches: 12.

Worth noting for this clone: Relative to the germline gene, one junction end is altered; a read error may explain this. The gene calls are TRBV18 and TRBJ2-7; 8 bases are shared with TRBD2. The length of the CDR3 is 16 residues. CDR1 KGHSH and CDR2 LQKENI come from the germline V gene. The CDR3 DNA is TGTGCCAGCTCTCCACCGGGACTAGGAGTGGGCTACGAGCAGTACTTC. Translation gives CASSPPGLGVGYEQYF.

CDR3 DNA sequence: TGTGCCAGCAGGGTAGACAGGGGGGTCTACGAGCAGTACTTC. Encoded protein: CASRVDRGVYEQYF. This rearrangement joins TRBV2 to TRBJ2-7; 9 nucleotides match TRBD1. The CDR3 has 14 amino acids. V dropped 6 bases and J dropped 3; count of bases not matched to a gene: 6. The germline CDR1 and CDR2 sequences are SNHLY and FYNNEI.

The J gene is TRBJ2-3, the V gene TRBV27, with D unclear. CDR3 length equals 11 residues. Germline V gene data show CDR1 as MNHEY and CDR2 as SMNVEV (reference sequence). The V end was cut by 8 bases, the J end by 1 base, with 4 bases between. CDR3 coding DNA: TGTGCCAGCGGAGGCACAGATACGCAGTATTTT. This translates into CASGGTDTQYF.

The chain employs TRBV2 and TRBJ2-7; possibly TRBD2 for D (5 bases). Trimming removed 0 bases at V and 5 bases at J, with 14 bases between. There are 15 residues in the CDR3. Germline V gives CDR1 SNHLY, CDR2 FYNNEI. CDR3 coding DNA: TGTGCCAGCAGTGAAGCGGGAGCGCCGTACCACGAGCAGTACTTC. It yields the protein CASSEAGAPYHEQYF.

The chain recombines TRBV11-2 with TRBJ2-7; tentative D call: TRBD2 (6 bases). Germline-derived CDR1 and CDR2 are SGHAT and FQNNGV. The V end was cut by 7 bases, the J end by 0 bases, with 22 bases between. CDR3 length: 17 amino acids. The DNA for the CDR3 is TGTGCCAGCACCTCCTCGCTCATTGGCGGGAACTCCTACGAGCAGTACTTC. It encodes CASTSSLIGGNSYEQYF.

This clone was recorded a few times. This chain links TRBV21-1 with TRBJ2-5; the table's D call TRBD1 went unverified against the DNA. TRBV21-1 constitutes a pseudogene. The CDR3 extends over 13 amino acids. CDR3 bases: TGTGCCAGCAGCACTACAGAACAAGAGACCCAGTACTTC. Translation gives CASSTTEQETQYF.

The chain uses TRBV5-6 and TRBJ2-7; 9 bases are shared with TRBD2. Germline trimming cut 2 bases from V and 4 bases from J; bases unmatched to any gene: 10. Germline V gene sequence: CDR1 SGHDT, CDR2 YYEEEE. The CDR3 is 16 amino acids. This CDR3 reads CASSLGGGESGYEQYF. The DNA for the CDR3 is TGTGCCAGCAGCTTAGGCGGGGGGGAGTCTGGTTACGAGCAGTACTTC.

V and J are TRBV19 and TRBJ1-2; 7 bases fit TRBD1. This CDR3 has 16 residues. Germline V gene sequence: CDR1 LNHDA, CDR2 SQIVND (reference sequence). Trimming at V came to 1 base and at J to 3 bases, leaving 8 bases not matched to a gene. CDR3 sequence (DNA): TGTGCCAGTAGTATAGCGACAGGGTCCATAGACTATGGCTACACCTTC. As protein: CASSIATGSIDYGYTF.

This clone was detected a few times. The CDR3 DNA is TGTGCCAGCAGCCCACCCGGACTAGCGGCGAACACCGGGGAGCTGTTTTTT. Its protein is CASSPPGLAANTGELFF. The chain combines TRBV7-8 with TRBJ2-2, with 10 bases matching TRBD2. Germline V gene sequence: CDR1 SGHVS, CDR2 FQNEAQ. With 5 bases clipped from V and 0 bases from J, the junction kept 6 bases outside the gene matches. This CDR3 has 17 amino acids.

The chain has TRBV9 and TRBJ2-3; D is ambiguous. The V gene's germline CDR1 is SGDLS and CDR2 YYNGEE. There are 15 residues in the CDR3. V was clipped by 0 bases and J by 0 bases, with 8 bases between them. Here the CDR3 DNA reads TGTGCCAGCAGCGTAGCACCGACTAGCACAGATACGCAGTATTTT. Translation gives CASSVAPTSTDTQYF.

This chain links TRBV6-5 with TRBJ1-5; 9 bases align to TRBD1. CDR3 length equals 14 residues. Germline assignment: CDR1 MNHEY and CDR2 SVGAGI. With V trimmed by 6 bases and J by 4 bases, 4 bases remained unmatched. CDR3 sequence (DNA): TGTGCCAGCAGGCAACAGGGGGCGAATCAGCCCCAGCATTTT. It encodes CASRQQGANQPQHF.

This chain links TRBV25-1 with TRBJ2-3; weak D call: TRBD2 (6 bases). Looked up from germline, CDR1 is MGHDK and CDR2 is SYGVNS. The CDR3 extends over 14 amino acids. The ends were cut back, 4 bases at V and 8 bases at J, with 16 bases in the middle. For the CDR3, the DNA is TGTGCCAGCAGTGGACCAACAGGCGGGGCTACGCAGTATTTT. Translating gives CASSGPTGGATQYF.